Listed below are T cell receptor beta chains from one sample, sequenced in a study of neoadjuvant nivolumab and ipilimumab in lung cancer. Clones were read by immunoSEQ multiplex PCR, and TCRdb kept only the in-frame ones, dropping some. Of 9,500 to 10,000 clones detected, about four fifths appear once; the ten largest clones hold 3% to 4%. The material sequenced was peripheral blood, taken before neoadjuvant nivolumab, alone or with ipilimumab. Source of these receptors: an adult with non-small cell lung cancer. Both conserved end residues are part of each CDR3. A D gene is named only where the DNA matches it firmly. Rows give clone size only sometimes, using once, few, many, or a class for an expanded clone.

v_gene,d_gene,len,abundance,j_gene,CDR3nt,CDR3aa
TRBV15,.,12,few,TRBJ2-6,TGTGCCACCAGCAGAGACAGCAGTGTCCTGACTTTC,CATSRDSSVLTF
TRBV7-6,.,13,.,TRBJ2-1,TGTGCCAGCAGCTCAACGCAGGGTAACGAGCAGTTCTTC,CASSSTQGNEQFF
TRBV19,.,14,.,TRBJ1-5,TGTGCCAGTACAGGGGACTATAGCAATCAGCCCCAGCATTTT,CASTGDYSNQPQHF
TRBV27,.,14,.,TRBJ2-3,TGTGCCAGCAGTTTATCATACGGGGCAGATACGCAGTATTTT,CASSLSYGADTQYF
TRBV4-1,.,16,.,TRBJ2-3,TGCGCCAGCAGCCAGGGGGGACCGTTTACGACAGATACGCAGTATTTT,CASSQGGPFTTDTQYF
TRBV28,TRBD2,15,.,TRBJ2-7,TGTGCCAGCACCTCTCAGGGACTAGCGGGTTACGAGCAGTACTTC,CASTSQGLAGYEQYF
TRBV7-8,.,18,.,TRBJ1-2,TGTGCCAGCAGCTTAGTAGTAGCCCTCGGAGCTAAGCGCTATGGCTACACCTTC,CASSLVVALGAKRYGYTF
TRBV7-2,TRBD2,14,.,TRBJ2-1,TGTGCCATCGGTAAGGGCGGGAGTGTGGATGAGCAGTTCTTC,CAIGKGGSVDEQFF
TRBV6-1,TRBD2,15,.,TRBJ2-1,TGTGCCAGTCGGGGGACTAGCGGGAGCAGGGATGAGCAGTTCTTC,CASRGTSGSRDEQFF
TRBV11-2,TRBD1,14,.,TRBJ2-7,TGTGCCAGCAGCCCCGGACAGGGATCCGAAGAGCAGTACTTC,CASSPGQGSEEQYF
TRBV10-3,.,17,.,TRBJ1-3,TGTGCCATCAGTGAGAGGATCGGCGGAGCCTCTGGAAACACCATATATTTT,CAISERIGGASGNTIYF
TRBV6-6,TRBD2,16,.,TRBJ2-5,TGTGCCAGCAGTTCCCCAACTAGCGGGAGGGCAGAGACCCAGTACTTC,CASSSPTSGRAETQYF
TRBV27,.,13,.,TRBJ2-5,TGTGCCAGCAGTTTACAGGGTGCGGGGACCCAGTACTTC,CASSLQGAGTQYF
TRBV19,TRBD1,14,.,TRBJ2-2,TGTGCCAGTAGTCGGGACAGGGCGGATGGGGAGCTGTTTTTT,CASSRDRADGELFF
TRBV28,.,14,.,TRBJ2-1,TGTGCCACCGGACGGGGGACCCTTATCGATGAGCAGTTCTTC,CATGRGTLIDEQFF
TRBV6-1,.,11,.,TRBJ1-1,TGTGCCAGCAGAGATAATGCAGGGTCTTTCTTT,CASRDNAGSFF
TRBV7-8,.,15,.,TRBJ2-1,TGTGCCAGCAGCCCAATGGACAATTCCTACAATGAGCAGTTCTTC,CASSPMDNSYNEQFF
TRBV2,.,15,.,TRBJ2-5,TGTGCCAGCAATTGGGCAGGGATATACGAAGAGACCCAGTACTTC,CASNWAGIYEETQYF
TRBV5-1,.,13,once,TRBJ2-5,TGCGCCAGCAGCACAGGGTGGGGGGAGACCCAGTACTTC,CASSTGWGETQYF
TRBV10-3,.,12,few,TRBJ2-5,TGTGCCATCCGGGGGGCGGAAGAGACCCAGTACTTC,CAIRGAEETQYF
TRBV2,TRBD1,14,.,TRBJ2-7,TGTGCCAGCAGGACGGGACAGGGTCTCTACGAGCAGTACTTC,CASRTGQGLYEQYF
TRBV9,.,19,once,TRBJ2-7,TGTGCCAGCAGCGTAGCTACGGGGGGTTCGACAGGACCTTCCTACGAGCAGTACTTC,CASSVATGGSTGPSYEQYF
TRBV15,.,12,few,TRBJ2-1,TGTGCCACCAGCTCCCGTCCCAATGAGCAGTTCTTC,CATSSRPNEQFF
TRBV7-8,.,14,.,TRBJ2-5,TGTGCCAGCAGCTTACCCTTATTATTGGAGACCCAGTACTTC,CASSLPLLLETQYF
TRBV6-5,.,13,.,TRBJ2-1,TGTGCCAGCAGAAACCTTCTGGATAATGAGCAGTTCTTC,CASRNLLDNEQFF
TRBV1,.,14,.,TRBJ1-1,TGCACCAGCCCCTCTTGCAGCAAGAACACTGAAGCTTTCTTT,CTSPSCSKNTEAFF
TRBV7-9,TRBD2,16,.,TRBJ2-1,TGTGCCAGCAGCGGGCCGGCAGCGGGAGGGCGGAATGAGCAGTTCTTC,CASSGPAAGGRNEQFF
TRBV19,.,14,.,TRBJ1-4,TGTGCCAGTAGCGGACAGACAACTAATGAAAAACTGTTTTTT,CASSGQTTNEKLFF
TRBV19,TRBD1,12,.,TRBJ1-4,TGTGCCAGTAGACAGGGGAGTGAAAAACTGTTTTTT,CASRQGSEKLFF
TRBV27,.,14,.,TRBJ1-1,TGTGCCAGCAGTTTTCGGGGAGGGAACACTGAAGCTTTCTTT,CASSFRGGNTEAFF
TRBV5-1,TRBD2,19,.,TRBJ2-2,TGCGCCAGCAGCTCGAAAGGACTAGCGGGAGGCGGGAGCACCGGGGAGCTGTTTTTT,CASSSKGLAGGGSTGELFF
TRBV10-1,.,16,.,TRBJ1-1,TGCGCCAGCAGTGAGTCAAAGGGGGGCAGGAACACTGAAGCTTTCTTT,CASSESKGGRNTEAFF
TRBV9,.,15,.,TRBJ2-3,TGTGCCAGCACCCCAGGAGGTCGTATCACAGATACGCAGTATTTT,CASTPGGRITDTQYF
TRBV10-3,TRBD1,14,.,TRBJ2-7,TGTGCCATCCGACGGGACAGGCTCTCCTACGAGCAGTACTTC,CAIRRDRLSYEQYF
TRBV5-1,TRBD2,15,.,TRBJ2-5,TGCGCCAGCGGTGCTTCCCCGGGGGGCCAAGAGACCCAGTACTTC,CASGASPGGQETQYF
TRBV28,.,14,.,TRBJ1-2,TGTGCCAGCAGCAAGGACCCTTCGCTCTATGGCTACACCTTC,CASSKDPSLYGYTF
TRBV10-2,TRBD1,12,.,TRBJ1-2,TGCGCCAGCAGTGGGACAGGGCGCGGCTACACCTTC,CASSGTGRGYTF
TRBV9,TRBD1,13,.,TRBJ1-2,TGTGCCAGCAGCGACGGACAGGCCTATGGCTACACCTTC,CASSDGQAYGYTF
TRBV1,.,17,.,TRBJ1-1,TGCACCAGCAGCCAAGTGATCCCCAGGTTCGGTGGCACTGAAGCTTTCTTT,CTSSQVIPRFGGTEAFF
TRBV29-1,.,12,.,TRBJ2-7,TGCAGCGTGAGACTGAACTCCTACGAGCAGTACTTC,CSVRLNSYEQYF
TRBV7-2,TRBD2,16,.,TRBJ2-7,TGTGCCAGCAGCGAGGGGAGTCTAGCGGGAGGTTACGAGCAGTACTTC,CASSEGSLAGGYEQYF
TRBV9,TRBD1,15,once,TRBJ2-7,TGTGCCAGCAGCGTGGGGACAGGGCCCTCCTACGAGCAGTACTTC,CASSVGTGPSYEQYF
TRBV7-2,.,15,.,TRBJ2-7,TGTGCCAGCAGCCCTCGGGGCGGTAGCTCCTACGAGCAGTACTTC,CASSPRGGSSYEQYF
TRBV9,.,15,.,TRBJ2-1,TGTGCCAGCAGCGTAGAAGGCGGTTCCTACAATGAGCAGTTCTTC,CASSVEGGSYNEQFF
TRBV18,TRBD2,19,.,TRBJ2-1,TGTGCCAGCTCACCCCCACACCGGCGGACTAGCGGGAGTTTGCATGAGCAGTTCTTC,CASSPPHRRTSGSLHEQFF
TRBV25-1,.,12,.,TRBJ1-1,TGTGCCAGCAGGACGGTGAACACTGAAGCTTTCTTT,CASRTVNTEAFF
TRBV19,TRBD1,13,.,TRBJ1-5,TGTGCCAGTAAGGACAGGGACAATCAGCCCCAGCATTTT,CASKDRDNQPQHF
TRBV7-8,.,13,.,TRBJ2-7,TGTGCCAGCAGCTTTTCTACCCTCTACGAGCAGTACTTC,CASSFSTLYEQYF
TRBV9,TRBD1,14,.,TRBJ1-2,TGTGCCAGCAGCGGAGGACAGGCAAACTATGGCTACACCTTC,CASSGGQANYGYTF
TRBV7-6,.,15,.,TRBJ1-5,TGTGCCAGCAGTCCGGACTCCAATAGCAATCAGCCCCAGCATTTT,CASSPDSNSNQPQHF
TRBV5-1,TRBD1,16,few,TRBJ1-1,TGCGCCAGCAGCGGGACAGGTGGAATAGAAGGGACTGAAGCTTTCTTT,CASSGTGGIEGTEAFF
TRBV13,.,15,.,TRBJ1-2,TGTGCCAGCAGCTTAATGAGCCAGGGTAACTATGGCTACACCTTC,CASSLMSQGNYGYTF
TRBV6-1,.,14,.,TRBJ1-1,TGTGCCAGCAGTGAACAGGGCGGTGGAAGAGGAGCTTTCTTT,CASSEQGGGRGAFF
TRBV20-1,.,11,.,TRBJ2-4,TGCAGTGCTACCTTCGGCCGGGCGGAGTACTTC,CSATFGRAEYF
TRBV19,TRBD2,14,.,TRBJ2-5,TGTGCCAGTAGTCCCGGGACTAGCGAGAAGACCCAGTACTTC,CASSPGTSEKTQYF
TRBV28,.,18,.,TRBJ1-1,TGTGCCAGCGACCCTACTGGGGGGGTGCTTACGATGAACACTGAAGCTTTCTTT,CASDPTGGVLTMNTEAFF
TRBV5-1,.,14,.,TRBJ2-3,TGCGCCAGCAGCCCCGGCAGGGGTAGAGATACGCAGTATTTT,CASSPGRGRDTQYF
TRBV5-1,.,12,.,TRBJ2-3,TGCGCCAGCAGTGCCTTCTCGGATACGCAGTATTTT,CASSAFSDTQYF
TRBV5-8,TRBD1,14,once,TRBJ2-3,TGTGCCAGCAGCCGGGACAGGGGTACAGATACGCAGTATTTT,CASSRDRGTDTQYF